This T cell receptor (beta chain) appears in the sequencing data of a study of T cells in Graves' hyperthyroidism and ophthalmopathy. Across 18 months, stable Graves' hyperthyroidism was marked by no progression to ophthalmopathy. This CDR3 contains 16 residues. Per the germline V gene, CDR1 is LNHDA and CDR2 is SQIVND (reference sequence). Trimming at V came to 5 bases and at J to 7 bases, leaving 6 bases not matched to a gene. Notes on this clonotype: The target antigen is unknown.

What was amplified from RNA transcripts were TCR beta CDR3 regions. The HTBI primer set served for first-round RT-PCR of the TCR CDR3. TCRdb redid the calling of the multiplex PCR reads with MiXCR, one entry per CDR3 protein. The repertoire has hundreds of thousands of distinct CDR3 sequences, under 60% of them found once; the top ten carry just under 8.5%. Study-level findings and limits: Ophthalmopathy and stable hyperthyroidism were told apart by a 13 V-J model.

Sequencing used peripheral blood or thyroid tissue (not recorded which). The V and J genes are TRBV19 and TRBJ2-2, with TRBD2 matching over 14 bases. The sequence was collected from a woman younger than 30 with Graves' hyperthyroidism. CDR3 in amino acids: CASSSPGLAGVGELFF. The CDR3 DNA reads as TGTGCCAGTAGTTCCCCGGGACTAGCGGGAGTCGGGGAGCTGTTTTTT.